The clone carrying this T cell receptor beta chain turned up a few times. Its matching antigen is unknown. This CDR3 is 15 amino acids long. Germline V gives CDR1 SGHDN, CDR2 FVKESK. Trimming cost V 1 base and J 9 bases, with 13 bases left between them. The sample originates from a study of beta chain features in type 1 diabetes. Regarding the study as a whole: A possible short-template PCR bias applies equally to patients and controls. High TCR expression in some cells could lead to their over-representation in cDNA sequencing.

As every portion of the isolated RNA was reverse transcribed, the sequencing read expressed TCRB transcripts. Sequencing was performed with immunoSEQ multiplex PCR; in TCRdb, only in-frame clones are kept and a portion is missing. The profile shows about 320,000 clones, around 15% of them singletons. This receptor was obtained from a man aged 30 to 39 in good health. What was sequenced was central memory CD4+ T cells from blood. The J gene is TRBJ1-6, the V gene TRBV14, with a weak D call TRBD1 (5 bases). The CDR3 DNA reads as TGTGCCAGCAGCCAAGTAGGGGCAGGAGGTTCACCCCTCCACTTT. The encoded protein is CASSQVGAGGSPLHF. Looking up the rest from reference TRBV14 and TRBJ1-6 gives the full variable domain: EAGVTQFPSHSVIEKGQTVTLRCDPISGHDNLYWYRRVMGKEIKFLLHFVKESKQDESGMPNNRFLAERTGGTYSTLKVQPAELEDSGVYFCASSQVGAGGSPLHFGNGTRLTVT.